These T cell receptor beta chains were read from a single sample in a study of OX40 agonist ivuxolimab in advanced cancers. Repertoires were generated with immunoSEQ multiplex PCR, while TCRdb's copy carries only in-frame clones and drops some. There are tens of thousands of clones in the sample; roughly 86% occur only once, and more than 5% lies in the top ten. Here the sequenced sample was CD4+ or CD8+ T cells sorted from blood, taken in a trial of the OX40 agonist ivuxolimab. The receptor set was obtained from an adult with an advanced solid tumor such as melanoma, head and neck, liver or kidney cancer. Each CDR3 is given with its conserved first and last residue. Each record gives: J gene, V gene, clone size, D gene, CDR3 protein, CDR3 DNA. The D gene is left open where the match is weak. Rows may omit the clone size; those that give it use once, few, many or a size class.

>TRBJ2-1|TRBV28|-|TRBD2
CASSGRLAGKYNEQFF
TGTGCCAGCAGTGGGCGACTAGCGGGAAAATACAATGAGCAGTTCTTC
>TRBJ2-7|TRBV10-1|-|-
CASSGGGRGDYEQYF
TGCGCCAGCAGTGGCGGCGGACGCGGAGACTACGAGCAGTACTTC
>TRBJ2-5|TRBV4-3|-|TRBD2
CASSQGLGQETQYF
TGCGCCAGCAGCCAGGGACTAGGTCAAGAGACCCAGTACTTC
>TRBJ2-5|TRBV19|-|TRBD2
CASRSSGRAGETQYF
TGTGCCAGTAGGTCTAGCGGGAGGGCGGGGGAGACCCAGTACTTC
>TRBJ2-7|TRBV7-3|-|-
CASSFLGRGTDEQYF
TGTGCCAGCAGCTTTCTGGGTAGGGGGACCGACGAGCAGTACTTC
>TRBJ1-2|TRBV28|-|TRBD1
CATQGGAEDYGYTF
TGTGCCACCCAGGGGGGAGCGGAGGACTATGGCTACACCTTC
>TRBJ2-3|TRBV4-3|-|TRBD1
CASSQEATRQGAADTQYF
TGCGCCAGCAGCCAAGAGGCAACGAGGCAGGGGGCGGCAGATACGCAGTATTTT
>TRBJ1-1|TRBV6-1|-|TRBD1
CASTDRGDTEAFF
TGTGCCAGCACTGACAGGGGAGACACTGAAGCTTTCTTT
>TRBJ1-1|TRBV19|-|TRBD1
CASRVGQGEFFYTEAFF
TGTGCCAGTAGGGTCGGACAGGGGGAATTTTTCTACACTGAAGCTTTCTTT
>TRBJ2-7|TRBV7-8|-|TRBD2
CASSREWLAGGYEQYF
TGTGCCAGCAGCCGAGAGTGGCTAGCGGGAGGGTACGAGCAGTACTTC
>TRBJ2-3|TRBV5-1|-|TRBD2
CASSLGTSGRTDTQYF
TGCGCCAGCAGCTTGGGGACTAGCGGACGTACCGATACGCAGTATTTT
>TRBJ2-7|TRBV5-1|-|-
CASSLAGSSEAYEQYF
TGCGCCAGCAGCTTGGCCGGATCCTCGGAGGCCTACGAGCAGTACTTC
>TRBJ2-3|TRBV18|-|-
CASSPMETGATDTQYF
TGTGCCAGCTCACCGATGGAGACAGGAGCTACAGATACGCAGTATTTT
>TRBJ1-5|TRBV5-5|-|TRBD1
CASSPNGQVYWPQHF
TGTGCCAGCAGCCCGAATGGACAGGTTTATTGGCCCCAGCATTTT
>TRBJ1-3|TRBV30|-|-
CAWSVGRISGNTIYF
TGTGCCTGGAGTGTTGGGCGGATCTCTGGAAACACCATATATTTT
>TRBJ2-5|TRBV11-2|-|-
CASSPQETQYF
TGTGCCAGCAGCCCCCAAGAGACCCAGTACTTC
>TRBJ2-7|TRBV2|-|-
CASSEALTYEQYF
TGTGCCAGCAGTGAGGCCCTAACCTACGAGCAGTACTTC
>TRBJ2-1|TRBV27|few|-
CASSSRFNEQFF
TGTGCCAGCAGTTCCCGATTCAATGAGCAGTTCTTC
>TRBJ2-7|TRBV28|-|TRBD2
CASSSLAASYEQYF
TGTGCCAGCAGTTCCCTAGCGGCATCCTACGAGCAGTACTTC
>TRBJ1-1|TRBV6-1|-|-
CASSPGGTEAFF
TGTGCCAGCAGTCCGGGAGGGACTGAAGCTTTCTTT